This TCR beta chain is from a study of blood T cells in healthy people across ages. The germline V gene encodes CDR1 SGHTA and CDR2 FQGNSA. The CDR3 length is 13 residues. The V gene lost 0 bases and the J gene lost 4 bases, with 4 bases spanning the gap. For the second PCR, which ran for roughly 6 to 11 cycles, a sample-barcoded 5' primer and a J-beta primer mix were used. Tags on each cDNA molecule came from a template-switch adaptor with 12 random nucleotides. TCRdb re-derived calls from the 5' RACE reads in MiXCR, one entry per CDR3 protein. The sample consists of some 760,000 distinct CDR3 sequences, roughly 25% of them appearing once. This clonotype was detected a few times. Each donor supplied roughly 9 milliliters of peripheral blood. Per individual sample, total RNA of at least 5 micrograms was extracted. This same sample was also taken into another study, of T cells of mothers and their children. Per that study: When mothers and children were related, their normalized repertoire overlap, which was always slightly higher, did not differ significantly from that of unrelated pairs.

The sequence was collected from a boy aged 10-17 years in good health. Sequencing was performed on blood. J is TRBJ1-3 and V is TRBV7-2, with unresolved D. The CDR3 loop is CASSLAPGNTIYF. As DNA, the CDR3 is TGTGCCAGCAGCTTAGCGCCAGGAAACACCATATATTTT. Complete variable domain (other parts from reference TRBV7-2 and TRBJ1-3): GAGVSQSPSNKVTEKGKDVELRCDPISGHTALYWYRQSLGQGLEFLIYFQGNSAPDKSGLPSDRFSAERTGGSVSTLTIQRTQQEDSAVYLCASSLAPGNTIYFGEGSWLTVV.